This is a list of T cell receptor beta chains from one sample in a study of blood T cell repertoires in COVID-19. Assay used: immunoSEQ multiplex PCR; TCRdb lists only in-frame clones, some missing. This repertoire shows about 400,000 clones, roughly 87% found once; its top ten account for under 3%. Source material: PBMCs or T cells enriched from blood (not recorded which). These receptors were collected from a woman under 40 who had recovered from COVID-19. Both conserved end residues are part of each CDR3. The D gene is left open where the match is weak. Clone sizes are given selectively: once, few, many, or a class where the clone is expanded.

TRBD2,20,few,TRBJ2-1,TRBV6-2/TRBV6-3,CASSYSQRRELAGVNNEQFF,TGTGCCAGCAGTTACTCCCAGAGACGAGAACTAGCGGGAGTAAACAATGAGCAGTTCTTC
TRBD1,15,-,TRBJ1-2,TRBV5-1,CASSSDRGPNYGYTF,TGCGCCAGCAGCTCGGACAGGGGACCTAACTATGGCTACACCTTC
TRBD2,15,-,TRBJ2-5,TRBV6-5,CASSTRLAGTETQYF,TGTGCCAGCAGTACTAGACTAGCGGGAACTGAGACCCAGTACTTC
-,15,-,TRBJ2-3,TRBV7-9,CASSRADLATDTQYF,TGTGCCAGCAGCCGAGCCGATCTAGCAACAGATACGCAGTATTTT
-,17,-,TRBJ2-7,TRBV4-1,CASSQARGDIGTYEQYF,TGCGCCAGCAGCCAAGCCCGAGGGGACATCGGGACCTACGAGCAGTACTTC
TRBD2,14,-,TRBJ2-1,TRBV9,CASSVVSGSGEQFF,TGTGCCAGCAGCGTAGTAAGCGGGAGTGGTGAGCAGTTCTTC
-,16,-,TRBJ1-5,TRBV18,CASSPNIEEDNQPQHF,TGTGCCAGCTCACCAAATATCGAGGAGGACAATCAGCCCCAGCATTTT
-,16,-,TRBJ2-3,TRBV9,CASSVEGIAGTDTQYF,TGTGCCAGCAGCGTAGAGGGGATAGCGGGCACAGATACGCAGTATTTT
TRBD1,13,-,TRBJ1-1,TRBV7-9,CASSGTGGTEAFF,TGTGCCAGCAGCGGCACAGGGGGCACTGAAGCTTTCTTT
-,15,-,TRBJ1-5,TRBV6-1,CASSDWGGESQPQHF,TGTGCCAGCAGTGATTGGGGAGGGGAGAGTCAGCCCCAGCATTTT
-,15,-,TRBJ2-7,TRBV28,CASTLGGTAAYEQYF,TGTGCCAGCACCCTCGGAGGGACTGCAGCCTACGAGCAGTACTTC
TRBD2,16,-,TRBJ2-7,TRBV29-1,CSVRTGTSGRLDEQYF,TGCAGCGTTCGCACCGGGACTAGCGGGAGATTGGACGAGCAGTACTTC
TRBD2,14,few,TRBJ2-7,TRBV3-1/TRBV3-2,CASSSSGSPFQQYF,TGTGCCAGCAGCTCTAGCGGGAGTCCGTTCCAGCAGTACTTC
-,23,-,TRBJ2-2,TRBV4-2,CASSQFYFGSGASGRTNTGELFF,-
TRBD1,15,-,TRBJ1-2,TRBV10-3,CAISLQGASNYGYTF,TGTGCCATCAGTCTACAGGGGGCGTCTAACTATGGCTACACCTTC
-,14,-,TRBJ1-1,TRBV15,CATSREFSNTEAFF,TGTGCCACCAGCAGAGAGTTTTCAAACACTGAAGCTTTCTTT
-,12,-,TRBJ1-2,TRBV7-9,CASSSPTGAGTF,TGTGCCAGCAGCTCACCAACTGGCGCCGGGACCTTC
-,13,-,TRBJ2-3,TRBV11-3,CASSLAAGDTQYF,TGTGCCAGCAGCTTAGCGGCGGGAGATACGCAGTATTTT
TRBD2,17,-,TRBJ2-7,TRBV7-8,CASSSEGGGRGYYEQYF,TGTGCCAGCAGCTCTGAAGGCGGGGGGCGGGGTTACTACGAGCAGTACTTC
-,15,-,TRBJ1-3,TRBV5-1,CASSLTGSSGNTIYF,TGCGCCAGCAGCTTGACAGGCTCCTCTGGAAACACCATATATTTT
-,13,-,TRBJ1-1,TRBV6-5,CASKVTANTEAFF,TGTGCCAGCAAAGTAACAGCGAACACTGAAGCTTTCTTT
-,13,few,TRBJ2-1,TRBV11-3,CASSKRLGNEQFF,TGTGCCAGCAGCAAACGACTAGGCAATGAGCAGTTCTTC
TRBD1,16,-,TRBJ2-5,TRBV7-8,CASSLGSGQSWETQYF,TGTGCCAGCAGCTTAGGTTCGGGACAGTCCTGGGAGACCCAGTACTTC
-,15,-,TRBJ2-7,TRBV6-2/TRBV6-3,CASSFSRQVVFEQYF,TGTGCCAGCAGTTTTAGTCGACAGGTCGTATTCGAGCAGTACTTC
TRBD1,13,-,TRBJ1-1,TRBV27,CASSLGQLTEAFF,TGTGCCAGCAGTTTGGGACAGCTCACTGAAGCTTTCTTT
TRBD2,15,-,TRBJ2-7,TRBV5-1,CASSLEAGVPYEQYF,TGCGCCAGCAGCTTGGAGGCGGGAGTTCCCTACGAGCAGTACTTC
-,16,-,TRBJ2-5,TRBV7-2,CASSLQSTTRQETQYF,TGTGCCAGCAGCTTACAGTCTACTACCCGGCAAGAGACCCAGTACTTC
TRBD2,14,-,TRBJ2-7,TRBV28,CASITVGGSYEQYF,TGTGCCAGCATCACCGTGGGAGGGTCCTACGAGCAGTACTTC
-,13,-,TRBJ2-1,TRBV9,CASSVTEGIGQFF,TGTGCCAGCAGCGTGACCGAGGGAATTGGCCAGTTCTTC
TRBD2,17,-,TRBJ2-2,TRBV12-5,CASGWTSGGANTGELFF,TGTGCTAGTGGTTGGACTAGCGGGGGGGCTAACACCGGGGAGCTGTTTTTT
-,13,-,TRBJ2-7,TRBV5-1,CASRGQGINEQYF,TGCGCCAGCAGAGGGCAGGGAATTAACGAGCAGTACTTC
-,14,-,TRBJ2-1,TRBV11-2,CASSLGLVGNEQFF,TGTGCCAGCAGCTTAGGACTAGTTGGCAATGAGCAGTTCTTC